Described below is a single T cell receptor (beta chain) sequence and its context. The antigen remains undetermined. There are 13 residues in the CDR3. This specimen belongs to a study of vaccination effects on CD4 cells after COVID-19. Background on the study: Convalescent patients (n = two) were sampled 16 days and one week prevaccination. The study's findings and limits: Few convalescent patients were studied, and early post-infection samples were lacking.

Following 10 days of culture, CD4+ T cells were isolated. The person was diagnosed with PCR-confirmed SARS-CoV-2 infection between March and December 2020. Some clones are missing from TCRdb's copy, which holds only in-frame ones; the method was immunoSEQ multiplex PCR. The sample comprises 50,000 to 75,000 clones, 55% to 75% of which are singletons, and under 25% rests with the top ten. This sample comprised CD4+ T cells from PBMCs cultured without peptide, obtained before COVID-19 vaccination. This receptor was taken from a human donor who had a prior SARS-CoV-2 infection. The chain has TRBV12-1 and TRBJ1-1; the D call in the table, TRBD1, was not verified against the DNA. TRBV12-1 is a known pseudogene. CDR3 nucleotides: TGTGCCAGCAGCTTGGACAGGGCCACTGAAGCTTTCTTT. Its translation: CASSLDRATEAFF.